The 20 T cell receptor beta chains given below trace back to one sample, sequenced in a study of vaccination and CD4 T cells after COVID-19 (dated by TCRdb to 2022 to 2024). Libraries were built with PCR. TCRdb records Illumina iSeq 100 as the sequencer. DNA from cultured CD4+ T cells was subjected to TCR sequencing with the Oncomine TCR Beta short-read assay at the Johns Hopkins FTIC core. Clones were called with MiXCR by TCRdb after fastp trimmed the public reads at Q25, and only in-frame beta chains were retained. Every CDR3 protein is listed once, alongside the most common genes and DNA of its rows. This sample has under 25,000 distinct CDR3 sequences in its table, and 45% to 60% of those were observed once. The ten biggest clones cover nearly 6% of the sample. Reading the label with the study, this specimen's treatment or condition is: 10-day PBMC culture with coronavirus spike peptide pools or control peptides (ViraFEST assay).

Their antigen targets remain unknown. The sequencing sample was made of CD4+ T cells from blood, cultured in vitro. These TCRs come from a human donor who had recovered from COVID-19.

This clonotype was found a few times. The chain links TRBV30 to TRBJ1-1, with TRBD1 matching 7 bases. V lost 4 bases, J lost 1 base, and 0 bases stayed unmatched. The CDR3 totals 12 residues. CDR1 GTSNPN and CDR2 SVGIG come from the germline V gene (reference sequence). This CDR3 is CAWTGGNTEAFF. As DNA, the CDR3 is TGTGCCTGGACAGGGGGGAACACTGAAGCTTTCTTT.

The rearrangement links TRBV5-4 to TRBJ2-5; TRBD2 agrees at 9 bases. CDR1 and CDR2 from the germline V gene are SGHNT and YYREEE (reference sequence). The CDR3 length is 14 residues. Trimming at V came to 4 bases and at J to 4 bases, leaving 5 bases not matched to a gene. The CDR3 region is CASSLMTSGETQYF. The CDR3 DNA follows: TGTGCCAGCAGCCTAATGACTAGCGGAGAGACCCAGTACTTC.

The J gene is TRBJ1-1, the V gene TRBV11-3; 7 nucleotides line up with TRBD1. In germline, CDR1 is SGHNT, CDR2 YENEEA. The CDR3 has 13 amino acids. The ends lost 7 bases at V and 7 bases at J; junction bases unmatched: 9. CDR3 nucleotide sequence: TGTGCCAGCACTGCCGAGACAGGGAATGAAGCTTTCTTT. It translates to CASTAETGNEAFF.

In its sample, this clonotype was seen a few times. This sequence joins TRBV20-1 and TRBJ1-5; TRBD1 matches 8 bases. This CDR3 spans 16 amino acids. The germline V gene has CDR1 DFQATT and CDR2 SNEGSKA (reference sequence). The V segment lost 6 bases and the J segment 4 bases; nucleotides outside the gene matches: 14. CDR3 residues: CSAFTRGPLRNQPQHF. The CDR3 DNA reads TGCAGTGCGTTTACCAGGGGGCCGCTTCGGAATCAGCCCCAGCATTTT.

This clonotype was seen a few times. The V call is TRBV11-2, the J call TRBJ1-1; D ambiguous. The CDR3 is made up of 13 amino acids. Germline V gene data show CDR1 as SGHAT and CDR2 as FQNNGV. The V end lost 1 base, the J end lost 3 bases, and 6 bases lay between the germline ends. This CDR3 is CASSLGAHTEAFF. The CDR3 DNA follows: TGTGCCAGCAGCTTAGGGGCCCACACTGAAGCTTTCTTT.

V usage is TRBV20-1 and J usage is TRBJ1-5; D is uncertain. CDR3 length: 13 residues. The germline V gene encodes CDR1 DFQATT and CDR2 SNEGSKA (reference sequence). V shed 6 bases and J shed 4 bases, with 13 bases lying between them. Here the CDR3 reads CSAASDENQPQHF. CDR3 bases: TGCAGTGCCGCTTCGGACGAAAATCAGCCCCAGCATTTT.

In this sample, this clonotype turned up a few times. This CDR3 reads CASSWGDRASNTGELFF. CDR3 coding DNA: TGTGCCAGCAGTTGGGGTGACAGGGCCTCGAACACCGGGGAGCTGTTTTTT. This sequence joins TRBV28 and TRBJ2-2, with 7 bases aligning to TRBD1. The CDR3 runs 17 residues. The germline gives CDR1 MDHEN, CDR2 SYDVKM. Trimming removed 4 bases from V and 0 bases from J; junction bases left unmatched: 8.

The chain couples TRBV28 to TRBJ1-2, with unresolved D. V dropped 6 bases and J dropped 1 base, with 15 bases sitting between them. This CDR3 region has 15 residues. Germline-derived CDR1 and CDR2 are MDHEN and SYDVKM. This CDR3 reads CASSQSRLFNYGYTF. CDR3 sequence (DNA): TGTGCCAGCAGCCAATCGAGACTCTTTAACTATGGCTACACCTTC.

The V gene is TRBV5-1, the J gene TRBJ2-5, with 8 bases identical to TRBD1. Per germline, CDR1 SGHRS and CDR2 YFSETQ. This CDR3 spans 14 amino acids. V shed 7 bases and J 5 bases; nucleotides not matched to a gene: 10. The DNA of the CDR3 is TGCGCCAGCTCAGGACAGGGAGGATGGGAGACCCAGTACTTC. Encoded protein: CASSGQGGWETQYF.

This clonotype was counted between two and nine times. The rearrangement uses TRBV6-2 or TRBV6-3 and TRBJ1-2; perhaps TRBD1 as D (5 bases). CDR3 length: 14 residues. V was pared by 6 bases and J by 8 bases, with 19 bases between. Germline V gene lookup returns CDR1 MNHEY and CDR2 SVGEGT. Here the CDR3 reads CASSPGVSYEGYTF. The CDR3 DNA reads TGTGCCAGCAGCCCGGGGGTGTCCTACGAAGGCTACACCTTC.

This clonotype has just one count. The chain uses TRBV18 and TRBJ1-6; 10 nucleotides align to TRBD1. V lost 3 bases and J lost 5; bases outside the gene matches: 1. Germline CDR1 KGHSH, CDR2 LQKENI. This CDR3 contains 15 residues. The CDR3 coding sequence is TGTGCCAGCTCACCGACAGGGGGCCATAATTCACCCCTCCACTTT. Translated, it gives CASSPTGGHNSPLHF.

The chain joins TRBV20-1 to TRBJ2-1, with D possibly TRBD2 on 6 matching bases. V was cut by 8 bases and J by 5 bases, with 19 bases left in between. The CDR3 has 14 amino acids. From germline, CDR1 is DFQATT and CDR2 SNEGSKA (reference sequence). The CDR3 DNA follows: TGCAGTTTCCTCTGGGACTTGACGCACAATGAGCAGTTCTTC. It codes for CSFLWDLTHNEQFF.

With regard to this clonotype: One end of the junction varies from germline; a read error may be responsible. The chain recombines TRBV30 with TRBJ1-2; D call uncertain. The V gene's germline CDR1 is GTSNPN and CDR2 SVGIG (reference sequence). The CDR3 runs 10 residues. CDR3 nucleotides: TGTGCCTGGAGTACAGTTACGGTACACTTC. It yields the protein CAWSTVTVHF.

This clonotype showed up just a few times. This chain connects TRBV6-5 to TRBJ2-3; possible D gene TRBD1, 5 bases. V lost 2 bases to trimming and J lost 0 bases, with 9 bases between them. The germline CDR1 and CDR2 sequences are MNHEY and SVGAGI. There are 15 residues in the CDR3. CDR3 in amino acids: CASSYGASSTDTQYF. The CDR3 DNA sequence: TGTGCCAGCAGTTACGGGGCTTCTAGCACAGATACGCAGTATTTT.

This sequence joins TRBV7-6 and TRBJ2-7, with unresolved D. V lost 2 bases to trimming and J lost 0 bases, with 11 bases between them. Germline V gene data show CDR1 as SGHVS and CDR2 as FNYEAQ. CDR3 length equals 15 residues. This chain's CDR3 is CASSLKGPFSYEQYF. The CDR3 DNA reads TGTGCCAGCAGCTTAAAGGGCCCCTTCTCCTACGAGCAGTACTTC.

V and J are TRBV7-9 and TRBJ2-3, with TRBD2 matching over 11 bases. CDR1 is SEHNR and CDR2 is FQNEAQ in the germline V gene (reference sequence). This CDR3 is built from 14 residues. After removal of 11 bases from V and 3 bases from J, the junction contained 7 bases not matched to a gene. The CDR3: CAGEASGRTDTQYF. CDR3 bases: TGTGCCGGAGAAGCTAGCGGGAGGACAGATACGCAGTATTTT.

The V and J genes are TRBV7-2 and TRBJ2-6, with 10 bases matching TRBD1. Germline V CDR1 and CDR2: SGHTA, FQGNSA. The CDR3 contains 16 residues. V shed 6 bases and J 2 bases; nucleotides not matched to a gene: 4. CDR3 sequence (DNA): TGTGCCAGCAGTCGGACAGGGGGAGCTGGGGCCAACGTCCTGACTTTC. Its protein product is CASSRTGGAGANVLTF.

The V call is TRBV10-2, the J call TRBJ1-6, with a tentative D call TRBD1 (5 bases). Trimming removed 10 bases from V and 9 bases from J, with 16 bases in between. CDR3 size: 13 residues. Germline V gene data show CDR1 as WSHSY and CDR2 as SAAADI. This chain's CDR3 is CATADGGVSPLHF. The CDR3 nucleotides are TGCGCCACCGCAGACGGGGGGGTTTCACCCCTCCACTTT.

The chain uses TRBV12-3 or TRBV12-4 and TRBJ1-2; maybe TRBD1 (5 bases). The CDR3 consists of 15 residues. V was pared by 3 bases and J by 5 bases, with 16 bases between. The CDR3 reads CASSFGQARGYGYTF. In nucleotides, the CDR3 is TGTGCCAGCAGTTTTGGTCAGGCAAGGGGATATGGCTACACCTTC.

The DNA of the CDR3 is TGCAGTGCTAGTAATACAGGGGGCATAAAGACCTTC. Translation: CSASNTGGIKTF. This chain links TRBV20-1 with TRBJ1-2; TRBD1 agrees at 9 bases. Trimming removed 3 bases from V and 14 bases from J; junction bases left unmatched: 10. CDR1 is DFQATT, CDR2 SNEGSKA, per germline (reference sequence). This CDR3 spans 12 amino acids.